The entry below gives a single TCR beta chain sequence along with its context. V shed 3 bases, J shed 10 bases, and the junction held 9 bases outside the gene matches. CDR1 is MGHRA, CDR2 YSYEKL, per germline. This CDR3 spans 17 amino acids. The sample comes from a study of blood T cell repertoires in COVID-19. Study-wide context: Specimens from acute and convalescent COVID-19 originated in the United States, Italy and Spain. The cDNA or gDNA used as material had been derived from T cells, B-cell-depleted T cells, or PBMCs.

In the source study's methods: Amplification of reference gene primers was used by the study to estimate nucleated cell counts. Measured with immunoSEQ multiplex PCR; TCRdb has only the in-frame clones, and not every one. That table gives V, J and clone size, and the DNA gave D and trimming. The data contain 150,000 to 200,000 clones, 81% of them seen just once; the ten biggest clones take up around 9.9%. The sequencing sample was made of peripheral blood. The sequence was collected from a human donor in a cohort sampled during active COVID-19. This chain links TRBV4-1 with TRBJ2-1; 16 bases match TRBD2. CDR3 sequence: CASSQGTSGRALIEQFF. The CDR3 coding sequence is TGCGCCAGCAGCCAGGGGACTAGCGGGAGGGCCCTAATAGAGCAGTTCTTC.